A single sample is the source of the 27 T cell receptor beta chains below, sequenced in a study of shared clonotypes between healthy human individuals (dated by TCRdb to 2018 to 2020). The library was built by means of the immunoSEQ multiplex PCR assay. Entries here come from immuneACCESS through TCRdb and include only in-frame sequences with V and J called. Some clones fail to appear in such tables; in the studies checked, an unresolved V gene covers under half of the shortfall, and the cause of the remainder is unknown. Here the sample has around 1.6 million clones; approximately 98% occur a single time. The ten largest make up 0.45% of the sample. Sample: naive CD4+ T cells sorted from blood. The intended sense of this specimen's cell subset or site label: CD45RA+ positively selected. The receptors here all came from a young man in good health.

V is TRBV27 and J is TRBJ2-3; D is unresolved. This CDR3 has 14 amino acids. Germline V lookup: CDR1 MNHEY, CDR2 SMNVEV (reference sequence). Trimming took off 1 base at V and 0 bases at J, with 5 bases between the two ends. CDR3 coding DNA: TGTGCCAGCAGTTTATTCCAGAGCACAGATACGCAGTATTTT. Protein sequence: CASSLFQSTDTQYF.

V usage is TRBV18 and J usage is TRBJ2-7, with TRBD1 matching over 9 bases. J gave up 2 bases and V 1 base, and 6 bases lay outside the gene matches. The CDR3 has 16 residues. The V gene's germline CDR1 is KGHSH and CDR2 LQKENI. This CDR3 reads CASSPRDRVEAYEQYF. The CDR3 DNA follows: TGTGCCAGCTCACCACGGGACAGGGTAGAAGCCTACGAGCAGTACTTC.

The rearrangement links TRBV6-5 to TRBJ2-2; TRBD2 might be the D (6 bases). The CDR3 has 14 residues. Trimming stripped 6 bases from V and 1 base from J, with 9 bases between. Germline-derived CDR1 and CDR2 are MNHEY and SVGAGI. DNA for the CDR3: TGTGCCAGCAGCCAGGGACTGAACACCGGGGAGCTGTTTTTT. Residues: CASSQGLNTGELFF.

The J gene is TRBJ2-5, the V gene TRBV10-3; 15 bases are a match to TRBD2. V was pared by 6 bases and J by 5 bases, with 4 bases of the junction left unmatched. Germline assignment: CDR1 ENHRY and CDR2 SYGVKD. The CDR3 extends over 15 amino acids. CDR3 loop: CAIRSGLAGGETQYF. The DNA for the CDR3 is TGTGCCATCAGGTCCGGACTAGCGGGGGGGGAGACCCAGTACTTC.

CDR3 sequence: CATTRWAEAGELFF. CDR3 nucleotides: TGTGCCACCACCCGATGGGCGGAGGCCGGGGAGCTGTTTTTT. The chain uses TRBV2 and TRBJ2-2, with D maybe TRBD2 (5 bases). From germline, CDR1 is SNHLY and CDR2 FYNNEI. The length of the CDR3 is 14 residues. Deletions cut 10 bases from V and 6 bases from J, with 18 bases between.

The chain couples TRBV10-1 to TRBJ2-1; 9 positions match TRBD2. The germline V gene has CDR1 WNHNN and CDR2 SYGVQD (reference sequence). The ends lost 3 bases at V and 4 bases at J; junction bases unmatched: 1. The CDR3 is 14 amino acids. The chain's CDR3 is CASSESGRYNEQFF. The CDR3 bases are TGCGCCAGCAGTGAAAGCGGGAGGTACAATGAGCAGTTCTTC.

This chain uses TRBV14 with TRBJ2-7, with a tentative D call TRBD2 (5 bases). Trimming took off 0 bases at V and 4 bases at J, with 19 bases between the two ends. CDR3 length: 17 residues. Germline loops: CDR1 SGHDN, CDR2 FVKESK. For the CDR3, the DNA is TGTGCCAGCAGCCAAGACCCGGACTTCCCGTTTGGATACGAGCAGTACTTC. Residues: CASSQDPDFPFGYEQYF.

The DNA of the CDR3 is TGTGCCAGCGGGTACACAGATACGCAGTATTTT. Residues: CASGYTDTQYF. The V gene is TRBV27, the J gene TRBJ2-3, with unresolved D. Germline-derived CDR1 and CDR2 are MNHEY and SMNVEV (reference sequence). The CDR3 is 11 amino acids. Trimming pared 8 bases from V and 2 bases from J, leaving 5 bases between.

As for this clone: The same CDR3 is also encoded by other DNA sequences in this sample. The chain recombines TRBV18 with TRBJ2-7; TRBD1 aligns across 8 bases. Trimming took 3 bases from V and 7 from J; bases not matched to a gene: 5. The CDR3 loop spans 13 amino acids. Germline V CDR1 and CDR2: KGHSH, LQKENI. The CDR3 region is CASSPIQGGEQYF. The CDR3 nucleotides are TGTGCCAGCTCACCCATACAGGGGGGAGAGCAGTACTTC.

This clone was detected only once. The chain couples TRBV29-1 to TRBJ2-7; 7 bases are a match to TRBD1. V lost 5 bases, J lost 3 bases, and 10 bases stayed unmatched. From germline, CDR1 is SQVTM and CDR2 ANQGSEA. This CDR3 spans 14 amino acids. The CDR3 DNA sequence: TGCAGCGTTTGGACCCCGAGACAGGGCTACGAGCAGTACTTC. Its protein is CSVWTPRQGYEQYF.

The chain recombines TRBV7-9 with TRBJ2-5; 7 bases fit TRBD2. The V gene's germline CDR1 is SEHNR and CDR2 FQNEAQ (reference sequence). V was pared by 6 bases and J by 0 bases, with 16 bases of the junction left unmatched. The CDR3 sequence is 18 residues long. The CDR3 bases are TGTGCCAGCAGTCTAAGAGGACTAGTAACTCTGTACCAAGAGACCCAGTACTTC. It codes for CASSLRGLVTLYQETQYF.

The chain joins TRBV5-1 to TRBJ2-1; 10 bases align to TRBD1. Germline CDR1 reads SGHRS; CDR2 reads YFSETQ. With V trimmed by 4 bases and J by 8 bases, 15 bases remained unmatched. The CDR3 runs 17 residues. The CDR3 DNA sequence: TGCGCCAGCAGCCTACCCATGACAGGGGGCGATTTTGATGAGCAGTTCTTC. It specifies CASSLPMTGGDFDEQFF.

For this clone: At one boundary the junction diverges from the germline segment, which might be a read error. This chain connects TRBV7-9 to TRBJ2-3; TRBD1 or TRBD2 may be the D gene (6 bases each). Germline loops: CDR1 SEHNR, CDR2 FQNEAQ (reference sequence). The length of the CDR3 is 16 residues. CDR3 protein: CASTIRGTVGTDTQYF. In nucleotides, the CDR3 is TGTGCCAGCACCATAAGGGGGACTGTAGGCACTGATACGCAGTATTTT. Filled out from reference TRBV7-9 and TRBJ2-3, the complete variable domain reads DTGVSQNPRHKITKRGQNVTFRCDPISEHNRLYWYRQTLGQGPEFLTYFQNEAQLEKSRLLSDRFSAERPKGSFSTLEIQRTEQGDSAMYLCASTIRGTVGTDTQYFGPGTRLTVL.

CDR3 DNA sequence: TGTGCCAGCAGCTCTGGACCGCTCACCGGGGAGCTGTTTTTT. It is translated as CASSSGPLTGELFF. This chain connects TRBV5-6 to TRBJ2-2; D is unresolved. CDR1 and CDR2 (germline): SGHDT, YYEEEE. V shed 3 bases and J shed 4 bases, with 10 bases lying between them. The CDR3 extends over 14 amino acids.

This clone was counted once. CDR3 nucleotides: TGTGCCAGCAGCTTACACAGGGACTACGAGCAGTACTTC. Its translation is CASSLHRDYEQYF. V gene TRBV11-3 combines with J gene TRBJ2-7; TRBD1 is a possible D gene (6 bases). The CDR3 extends over 13 amino acids. Trimming shortened V by 2 bases and J by 3 bases, and 8 bases separated the two germline ends. Germline V gene data show CDR1 as SGHNT and CDR2 as YENEEA.

The chain carries TRBV5-4 and TRBJ2-1, with D unclear. Germline V lookup: CDR1 SGHNT, CDR2 YYREEE (reference sequence). The CDR3 has 15 amino acids. V shed 0 bases and J shed 5 bases, with 12 bases lying between them. CDR3 loop: CASSLGRLAHNEQFF. CDR3 in DNA: TGTGCCAGCAGCTTGGGAAGGCTCGCACACAATGAGCAGTTCTTC.

This chain joins TRBV6-5 and TRBJ2-1, with 7 bases matching TRBD1. The germline V gene encodes CDR1 MNHEY and CDR2 SVGAGI. This CDR3 is 14 amino acids long. The V segment lost 8 bases and the J segment 2 bases; nucleotides outside the gene matches: 6. CDR3 residues: CASATGVAYNEQFF. The CDR3 nucleotides are TGTGCCAGCGCCACAGGGGTTGCCTACAATGAGCAGTTCTTC.

The chain links TRBV7-3 to TRBJ2-3; TRBD1 might be the D (6 bases). Germline loops: CDR1 SGHTA, CDR2 FQGTGA. Between the trimmed V and J ends, which lost 4 bases and 5 bases, there was a span of 7 bases. The CDR3 length is 12 residues. CDR3 coding DNA: TGTGCCAGCAGCTCGGGACAAGATACGCAGTATTTT. It codes for CASSSGQDTQYF.

The rearrangement links TRBV5-4 to TRBJ2-3; the D gene could be TRBD1 or TRBD2 (7 bases each). Germline V gene lookup returns CDR1 SGHNT and CDR2 YYREEE (reference sequence). This CDR3 is built from 15 residues. The V end was cut by 4 bases, the J end by 2 bases, with 14 bases between. CDR3 sequence reads: CASSQGGGVTDTQYF. In nucleotides, the CDR3 is TGTGCCAGCAGCCAGGGGGGGGGCGTCACAGATACGCAGTATTTT.

The rearrangement joins TRBV20-1 to TRBJ2-7; D unclear. Trimming took off 8 bases at V and 3 bases at J, with 5 bases between the two ends. The germline V gene encodes CDR1 DFQATT and CDR2 SNEGSKA (reference sequence). The CDR3 extends over 9 amino acids. The CDR3 DNA reads TGCAGTACCTTCTACGAGCAGTACTTC. Residues: CSTFYEQYF.

This CDR3 reads CASSPSRDYNEQFF. The CDR3 nucleotides are TGTGCCAGCAGCCCGAGTCGGGACTACAATGAGCAGTTCTTC. The genes are TRBV7-3 and TRBJ2-1; weak D call: TRBD2 (5 bases). Deletions cut 5 bases from V and 3 bases from J, with 11 bases between. Germline lookup yields CDR1 SGHTA and CDR2 FQGTGA. The CDR3 loop spans 14 amino acids.

A single count supports this clone. This chain connects TRBV7-3 to TRBJ2-6; D call uncertain. The CDR3 is 16 residues long. The germline CDR1 and CDR2 sequences are SGHTA and FQGTGA. V was trimmed by 2 bases and J by 0 bases, leaving 8 bases between them. CDR3 nucleotide sequence: TGTGCCAGCAGCTTATACGGTAGCTCTGGGGCCAACGTCCTGACTTTC. This encodes CASSLYGSSGANVLTF. Using reference TRBV7-3 and TRBJ2-6 for the parts outside the CDR3, the full variable domain is GAGVSQTPSNKVTEKGKYVELRCDPISGHTALYWYRQSLGQGPEFLIYFQGTGAADDSGLPNDRFFAVRPEGSVSTLKIQRTERGDSAVYLCASSLYGSSGANVLTFGAGSRLTVL.

This rearrangement joins TRBV14 to TRBJ2-2; the D is unclear. The germline gives CDR1 SGHDN, CDR2 FVKESK. Trimming cost V 1 base and J 6 bases, with 6 bases left between them. The CDR3 sequence is 13 residues long. CDR3 amino acids: CASSQVGSGELFF. CDR3 DNA: TGTGCCAGCAGCCAAGTGGGCTCCGGGGAGCTGTTTTTT.

J is TRBJ2-7 and V is TRBV5-1, with D maybe TRBD2 (6 bases). Germline CDR1 and CDR2: SGHRS and YFSETQ. The CDR3 has 13 residues. Trimming left V 0 bases short and J 7 bases short, with 11 bases between. CDR3 loop: CASSLGVAEEQYF. CDR3 sequence (DNA): TGCGCCAGCAGCTTGGGGGTAGCGGAGGAGCAGTACTTC.

This chain uses TRBV28 with TRBJ1-2; no reliable D call. The CDR3 is made up of 13 amino acids. The germline V gene has CDR1 MDHEN and CDR2 SYDVKM. V was shortened by 1 base and J by 7 bases, with 10 bases between the two germline ends. The CDR3 reads CASSLSQLPGYTF. For the CDR3, the DNA is TGTGCCAGCAGTTTATCACAGCTGCCTGGCTACACCTTC.

This chain uses TRBV28 with TRBJ2-3; 7 nucleotides agree with TRBD1. The J segment lost 0 bases and the V segment lost 8 bases, leaving 8 bases of the junction unmatched. The length of the CDR3 is 15 residues. Germline CDR1 is MDHEN and CDR2 is SYDVKM. The CDR3 is CASVFGTVSTDTQYF. In nucleotides, the CDR3 is TGTGCCAGCGTTTTTGGGACAGTCAGCACAGATACGCAGTATTTT.

The V and J genes are TRBV28 and TRBJ2-7, with 8 bases that match TRBD2. The V and J ends lost 6 bases and 6 bases, in that order; junction bases with no gene match: 16. From germline, CDR1 is MDHEN and CDR2 SYDVKM. The CDR3 extends over 16 amino acids. The CDR3: CASSRHSGAPQGEQYF. CDR3 sequence (DNA): TGTGCCAGCAGCCGCCATAGCGGGGCACCCCAAGGCGAGCAGTACTTC.